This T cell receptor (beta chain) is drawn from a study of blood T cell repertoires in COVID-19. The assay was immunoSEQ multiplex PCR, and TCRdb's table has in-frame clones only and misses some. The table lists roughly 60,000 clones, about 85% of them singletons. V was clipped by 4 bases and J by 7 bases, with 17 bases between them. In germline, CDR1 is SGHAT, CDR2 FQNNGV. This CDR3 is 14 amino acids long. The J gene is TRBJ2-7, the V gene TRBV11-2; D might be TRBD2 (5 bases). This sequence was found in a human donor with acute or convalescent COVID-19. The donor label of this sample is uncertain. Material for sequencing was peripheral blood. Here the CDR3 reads CASSSAETRLEQYF. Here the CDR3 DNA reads TGTGCCAGCAGCTCAGCGGAGACCAGACTAGAGCAGTACTTC.